The 15 T cell receptor beta chains given below trace back to one sample, sequenced in a study of blood T cell repertoires in COVID-19. Assay: immunoSEQ multiplex PCR; the TCRdb copy retains only in-frame clones and omits some. This sample has 400,000 or so clones; approximately 90% occur once, and the top ten carry 1.1%. The sequenced sample consisted of PBMCs or T cells enriched from blood (not recorded which). These TCRs come from a young man who had recovered from COVID-19.

The chain combines TRBV12-5 with TRBJ1-5; D is unresolved. The V gene lost 2 bases and the J gene lost 3 bases, with 11 bases spanning the gap. The germline CDR1 and CDR2 sequences are LGHNT and FRNRAP. This CDR3 region has 15 residues. The CDR3 DNA sequence: TGTGCTAGTGGTTTGATAGCTGGGTACAATCAGCCCCAGCATTTT. As protein: CASGLIAGYNQPQHF.

V and J are TRBV5-4 and TRBJ2-5; 14 bases are a match to TRBD2. Germline CDR1 is SGHNT and CDR2 is YYREEE (reference sequence). The CDR3 has 18 amino acids. V gave up 4 bases and J gave up 4 bases; unmatched junction bases: 12. The CDR3: CASSPTSGRVKGRETQYF. CDR3 nucleotides: TGTGCCAGCAGCCCGACTAGCGGGAGGGTTAAGGGACGAGAGACCCAGTACTTC.

This chain joins TRBV7-8 and TRBJ2-7; no firm D call. The germline V and J ends were trimmed by 1 base and 3 bases, with 13 bases remaining between them. CDR3 length equals 15 residues. CDR1 SGHVS and CDR2 FQNEAQ come from the germline V gene. In DNA, the CDR3 is TGTGCCAGCAGCTTAGGAGCAGGCTCGTACTACGAGCAGTACTTC. Its protein product is CASSLGAGSYYEQYF. Full variable domain (rest looked up from reference TRBV7-8 and TRBJ2-7): GAGVSQSPRYKVAKRGQDVALRCDPISGHVSLFWYQQALGQGPEFLTYFQNEAQLDKSGLPSDRFFAERPEGSVSTLKIQRTQQEDSAVYLCASSLGAGSYYEQYFGPGTRLTVT.

This chain links TRBV19 with TRBJ2-3; 15 bases are shared with TRBD2. The V and J ends lost 3 bases and 6 bases, in that order; junction bases with no gene match: 13. In germline, CDR1 is LNHDA, CDR2 SQIVND (reference sequence). This CDR3 is 19 amino acids long. The CDR3 loop is CASSIPGLAGGPSGDTQYF. The CDR3 coding sequence is TGTGCCAGTAGTATCCCAGGACTAGCGGGAGGGCCTAGCGGGGATACGCAGTATTTT.

The chain has TRBV25-1 and TRBJ1-5; 7 nucleotides align to TRBD1. The trim removed 4 bases at V and 5 bases at J, leaving 5 bases unmatched. Germline-derived CDR1 and CDR2 are MGHDK and SYGVNS. The CDR3 loop spans 14 amino acids. CDR3 bases: TGTGCCAGCAGTGGCGGACAGGCCCATCAGCCCCAGCATTTT. This sequence encodes CASSGGQAHQPQHF.

CDR3 in DNA: TGTGCCAGCACTCGATACAGGGGGGGCACAGATACGCAGTATTTT. Its translation: CASTRYRGGTDTQYF. The V call is TRBV27, the J call TRBJ2-3; 8 nucleotides match TRBD1. Germline CDR1 MNHEY, CDR2 SMNVEV (reference sequence). This CDR3 spans 15 amino acids. After removal of 7 bases from V and 1 base from J, the junction contained 7 bases not matched to a gene.

V is TRBV18 and J is TRBJ2-5, with D possibly TRBD1 on 6 matching bases. V lost 6 bases and J 3 bases, leaving 14 bases between the germline ends. Germline CDR1 KGHSH, CDR2 LQKENI. The CDR3 consists of 14 residues. The CDR3, as DNA: TGTGCCAGCTCGCCCGGGACACTTGAAGAGACCCAGTACTTC. This codes for CASSPGTLEETQYF.

This clone was recorded only once. This chain connects TRBV27 to TRBJ1-5, with D unclear. V was trimmed by 6 bases and J by 0 bases, leaving 18 bases between them. This CDR3 region has 17 residues. Germline-derived CDR1 and CDR2 are MNHEY and SMNVEV (reference sequence). The CDR3 region is CASSQTWLQNSNQPQHF. The CDR3 DNA reads as TGTGCCAGCAGCCAAACCTGGCTACAGAATAGCAATCAGCCCCAGCATTTT.

The CDR3 here is CAWNQQGRGTEAFF. CDR3 nucleotide sequence: TGTGCCTGGAATCAACAGGGTCGGGGCACTGAAGCTTTCTTT. This chain joins TRBV30 and TRBJ1-1, with D possibly being TRBD1 (6 bases). V was cut by 4 bases and J by 4 bases, with 16 bases left in between. Germline CDR1 and CDR2: GTSNPN and SVGIG (reference sequence). The CDR3 has 14 residues.

A few counts support this clone. The V gene is TRBV7-8, the J gene TRBJ2-3, with D maybe TRBD1 (6 bases). CDR3 length: 15 amino acids. Per the germline V gene, CDR1 is SGHVS and CDR2 is FQNEAQ. Trimming removed 4 bases from V and 1 base from J, with 12 bases in between. CDR3 amino acids: CASSSTTGGTDTQYF. The CDR3 DNA sequence: TGTGCCAGCAGCTCCACGACAGGCGGCACAGATACGCAGTATTTT.

In the case of this clone: The sample holds other DNA sequences that translate to the same CDR3. This chain uses TRBV5-8 with TRBJ1-1; TRBD1 might be the D (5 bases). The length of the CDR3 is 13 residues. Trimming stripped 0 bases from V and 4 bases from J, with 7 bases between. Germline V gives CDR1 SGHTS, CDR2 YDEGEE. In nucleotides, the CDR3 is TGTGCCAGCAGCTTGGGGGGCGGCACTGAAGCTTTCTTT. It translates to CASSLGGGTEAFF.

This chain joins TRBV10-3 and TRBJ1-4; D is possibly TRBD1 (6 bases). The ends were cut back, 10 bases at V and 3 bases at J, with 15 bases in the middle. Germline V gene sequence: CDR1 ENHRY, CDR2 SYGVKD. This CDR3 contains 14 residues. CDR3 in DNA: TGTGCCACGAACCAGGGGCAGGCTAATGAAAAACTGTTTTTT. Protein: CATNQGQANEKLFF.

The chain uses TRBV28 and TRBJ2-1; D possibly corresponds to TRBD2 (6 bases). Trimming left V 5 bases short and J 5 bases short, with 13 bases between. The CDR3 is 14 amino acids. Germline V gives CDR1 MDHEN, CDR2 SYDVKM. As DNA, the CDR3 is TGTGCCAGCAGTGAAGGCACGGGGGACAATGAGCAGTTCTTC. Translating it yields CASSEGTGDNEQFF.

V usage is TRBV2 and J usage is TRBJ1-5; D is uncertain. V was shortened by 8 bases and J by 1 base, with 12 bases between the two germline ends. CDR3 size: 14 residues. The germline V gene has CDR1 SNHLY and CDR2 FYNNEI. As DNA, the CDR3 is TGTGCCAGCCGCCGGGGTGTAAGCAATCAGCCCCAGCATTTT. As protein: CASRRGVSNQPQHF.

The chain couples TRBV5-1 to TRBJ1-4; TRBD1 matches 7 bases. After removal of 5 bases from V and 6 bases from J, the junction contained 13 bases not matched to a gene. This CDR3 comprises 16 residues. The germline V gene has CDR1 SGHRS and CDR2 YFSETQ. The CDR3 loop is CASRQSSGTAYEKLFF. As DNA, the CDR3 is TGCGCCAGCAGGCAAAGTTCCGGGACAGCGTATGAAAAACTGTTTTTT. The whole variable domain, remainder taken from reference TRBV5-1 and TRBJ1-4, is KAGVTQTPRYLIKTRGQQVTLSCSPISGHRSVSWYQQTPGQGLQFLFEYFSETQRNKGNFPGRFSGRQFSNSRSEMNVSTLELGDSALYLCASRQSSGTAYEKLFFGSGTQLSVL.